The TCR beta chain under discussion was sequenced for a study of cytomegalovirus exposure and HLA in healthy donors. The CDR3 length is 14 residues. The V gene lost 4 bases and the J gene lost 1 base, with 10 bases spanning the gap. The germline gives CDR1 MRHNA, CDR2 SNTAGT. The PCR ran on 60 Vbeta and 13 Jbeta primers. Produced via immunoSEQ multiplex PCR; TCRdb's table is partial and in-frame only. The sample lists tens of thousands of clones, 63% occurring once. The sequence derives from a woman aged 40-49 years in good health and CMV-seropositive. This chain joins TRBV6-4 and TRBJ1-1; D not certain. The sequenced sample consisted of PBMCs. CDR3 region: CASSAGTGNTEAFF. The DNA of the CDR3 is TGTGCCAGCAGTGCCGGTACGGGGAACACTGAAGCTTTCTTT.